Detailed here is one T cell receptor beta chain. This CDR3 region has 15 residues. CDR1 and CDR2 (germline): LGHDT, YNNKEL (reference sequence). V was cut by 0 bases and J by 2 bases, with 10 bases left in between. This entry comes from a study of T cell responses to AZD1222 COVID-19 vaccine. Clones were read by immunoSEQ multiplex PCR, and TCRdb kept only the in-frame ones, dropping some. The repertoire has roughly 130,000 clones, roughly 92% of them found once; the top ten carry about 1.1%. Analyses pooled second doses at about 4 or about 12 weeks. This material consisted of peripheral blood, taken 28 days after the second AZD1222 dose. The chain couples TRBV3-1 (or the pseudogene TRBV3-2) to TRBJ1-1; no clear D gene. The TCR was taken from an adult who received the AZD1222 COVID-19 vaccine. CDR3 nucleotide sequence: TGTGCCAGCAGCCAAGATAAGGCGGGAAACACTGAAGCTTTCTTT. Translated, it gives CASSQDKAGNTEAFF.